Described below is a single TCR beta chain sequence and its context. Using immunoSEQ multiplex PCR, the repertoire was profiled, and TCRdb retains in-frame clones only, with some absent. The sample yields tens of thousands of clones, approximately 80% seen once. The data belong to a study of blood T cell repertoires in COVID-19. Study at large: Whether acute or convalescent, the COVID-19 samples came from the United States, Italy and Spain. T cells, B-cell-depleted T cells, or PBMCs supplied cDNA or gDNA.

CDR3 size: 15 residues. The germline V gene has CDR1 MNHEY and CDR2 SVGEGT. Germline trimming cut 5 bases from V and 4 bases from J; bases unmatched to any gene: 9. Seattle patients were enrolled while actively infected and followed longitudinally. Material for sequencing was peripheral blood. This TCR was recovered from a young man with COVID-19, enrolled during active disease. The chain uses TRBV6-2 or TRBV6-3 and TRBJ1-2; 8 bases are a match to TRBD1. The CDR3 sequence is CASSPGTGRFYGYTF. The CDR3, as DNA: TGTGCCAGCAGTCCGGGGACAGGAAGATTCTATGGCTACACCTTC.